These T cell receptor beta chains were read from a single sample in a study of T cells in Graves' hyperthyroidism and ophthalmopathy. TCRdb reprocessed the multiplex PCR reads with MiXCR, giving one entry per CDR3 protein. Of around 350,000 distinct CDR3 sequences detected, 15% to 20% appear once; the ten largest clones hold 3.7%. Sequenced: blood. All receptors come from a woman aged 18-29 years with Graves' hyperthyroidism. CDR3s include the opening cysteine and the closing phenylalanine or tryptophan. A D gene is named only where the DNA matches it firmly. A clone size is listed for some rows: how often the clone was seen (once, few, many), or a class if it is expanded.

clone size,V gene,D gene,J gene,CDR3 DNA,CDR3 protein
NA,TRBV30,NA,TRBJ1-2,TGTGCCTGGAGTGGTGGCGTCGGCGGCTACACCTTC,CAWSGGVGGYTF
many,TRBV4-1,NA,TRBJ1-2,TGCGCCAGCAGCCATCAGTACTTCTATGGCTACACCTTC,CASSHQYFYGYTF
many,TRBV6-4,NA,TRBJ2-7,TGTGCCAGCAGTGACAGCTACTCTTCCGGGACGCAAGTGGGGCAGTACTTC,CASSDSYSSGTQVGQYF
many,TRBV6-5,NA,TRBJ2-5,TGTGCCAGCAGTTCGTACAGGGTCTCCCAAGAGACCCAGTACTTC,CASSSYRVSQETQYF
many,TRBV5-1,NA,TRBJ1-1,TGCGCCAGCAGCTTGGGGGTTACAGATGAAGCTTTCTTT,CASSLGVTDEAFF
NA,TRBV18,TRBD1,TRBJ1-6,TGTGCCAGCTCACCACGGGTTGTGACAGGGGGTTCACCCCTCCACTTT,CASSPRVVTGGSPLHF
many,TRBV6-1,NA,TRBJ1-2,TGTGCCAGCAGTGAACTCGACAGACCCTCCTATGGCTACACCTTC,CASSELDRPSYGYTF
few,TRBV6-1,NA,TRBJ1-5,TGTGCCAGCAGTCCATGGACATATAGCAATCAGCCCCAGCATTTT,CASSPWTYSNQPQHF
NA,TRBV27,TRBD1,TRBJ1-5,TGTGCCAGCAGATGGCGGACAGGTAGCAATCAGCCCCAGCATTTT,CASRWRTGSNQPQHF
NA,TRBV20-1,TRBD2,TRBJ2-5,TGCAGTGCTAGAGCCGGGACTAGCGGGGGGTGGTGGGAGACCCAGTACTTC,CSARAGTSGGWWETQYF
many,TRBV19,TRBD1,TRBJ1-5,TGTGCCAGTAGTATGGGGACAGGGAATCAGCCCCAGCATTTT,CASSMGTGNQPQHF
many,TRBV27,TRBD1,TRBJ1-1,TGTGCCAGCAGTCGCCAGACAGGGTTCGACACTGAAGCTTTCTTT,CASSRQTGFDTEAFF
many,TRBV4-1,TRBD1,TRBJ1-5,TGCGCCAGCAGCCAAGAAGGACAGGGTTTCAATCAGCCCCAGCATTTT,CASSQEGQGFNQPQHF
many,TRBV5-1,TRBD1,TRBJ2-7,TGCGCCAGCAGCTTGGCGGGACAGGCGAATACCTACGAGCAGTACTTC,CASSLAGQANTYEQYF
many,TRBV12-3/TRBV12-4,NA,TRBJ2-7,TGTGCCAGCACCCATCACGGGAGTTACGAGCAGTACTTC,CASTHHGSYEQYF
few,TRBV12-3/TRBV12-4,NA,TRBJ1-3,TGTGCCAGCAGTTGGATAAGGGACACCATATATTTT,CASSWIRDTIYF
NA,TRBV3-1,NA,TRBJ1-6,TGTGCCAGCAGCCCTACTTCGGGCAATAATTCACCCCTCCACTTT,CASSPTSGNNSPLHF
NA,TRBV12-3/TRBV12-4,TRBD2,TRBJ2-7,TGTGCCAGCAGCCGTCGCGGTAGCGGGGATTCCGAGCAGTACTTC,CASSRRGSGDSEQYF
few,TRBV5-1,NA,TRBJ2-6,TGCGCCAGCAGCTTGGACAGACTCTCTGGGGCCAACGTCCTGACTTTC,CASSLDRLSGANVLTF
many,TRBV6-5,NA,TRBJ2-7,TGTGCCAGCAGTTACTCACGGATCCACGAGCAGTACTTC,CASSYSRIHEQYF
few,TRBV5-1,TRBD2,TRBJ2-2,TGCGCCAGCTTCAACGGGGGGGAGAAGGCCGGGGAGCTGTTTTTT,CASFNGGEKAGELFF
many,TRBV4-1,NA,TRBJ2-2,TGCGCCAGCAGCCGTACGCCGGGACGTTCTACCGGGGAGCTGTTTTTT,CASSRTPGRSTGELFF
many,TRBV9,NA,TRBJ2-2,TGTGCCAGCAGCGTGGGTAGCCCAGACACCGGGGAGCTGTTTTTT,CASSVGSPDTGELFF
many,TRBV18,NA,TRBJ1-1,TGTGCCAGCAGCCCTGGACGGGGGAACACTGAAGCTTTCTTT,CASSPGRGNTEAFF
many,TRBV7-3,TRBD2,TRBJ2-6,TGTGCCAGCAGCTTAGAAGCGGGGGGAGCCTTTGGGGCCAACGTCCTGACTTTC,CASSLEAGGAFGANVLTF
many,TRBV7-3,NA,TRBJ2-2,TGTGCCAGCAGCTTAGGAACTTTCACCGGGGAGCTGTTTTTT,CASSLGTFTGELFF
many,TRBV7-8,NA,TRBJ1-5,TGTGCCAGCAGCTTAGTAAGGGTTACTGGCAATCAGCCCCAGCATTTT,CASSLVRVTGNQPQHF
many,TRBV24-1,TRBD2,TRBJ2-5,TGTGCCACCAGTGGGATAGCGGGGCAAGAAGGAGAGACCCAGTACTTC,CATSGIAGQEGETQYF
many,TRBV2,NA,TRBJ1-1,TGTGCCAGCAGTGTTTCGATTGGGGTAGAGAACACTGAAGCTTTCTTT,CASSVSIGVENTEAFF
NA,TRBV6-5,TRBD1,TRBJ1-5,TGTGCCAGCAGTTACACCGGGACAGTCGGCCAGCCCCAGCATTTT,CASSYTGTVGQPQHF
NA,TRBV7-2,NA,TRBJ1-1,TGTGCCAGCAGCTTATCGGTTGGAAGCACTGAAGCTTTCTTT,CASSLSVGSTEAFF
many,TRBV6-2/TRBV6-3,NA,TRBJ2-5,TGTGCCAGCAGCCAGGCCATCCAAGAGACCCAGTACTTC,CASSQAIQETQYF
many,TRBV24-1,TRBD2,TRBJ2-2,TGTGCCACCAGTGATCCACGGACTAGCGGGGGGAGGGAGCTGTTTTTT,CATSDPRTSGGRELFF
NA,TRBV7-3,NA,TRBJ1-1,TGTGCCAGCAGCTTAACTGGGTCCACTGAAGCTTTCTTT,CASSLTGSTEAFF
few,TRBV3-1,TRBD1,TRBJ1-2,TGTGCCAGCAGCCAAACTTGGGACAGGACAGCTAACTATGGCTACACCTTC,CASSQTWDRTANYGYTF
many,TRBV24-1,TRBD1,TRBJ2-7,TGTGCCACCAGTGACCGGGACAGGTCCTACGAGCAGTACTTC,CATSDRDRSYEQYF
NA,TRBV6-2/TRBV6-3,NA,TRBJ1-5,TGTGCCAGCAGCCATCGGAGTAGCAATCAGCCCCAGCATTTT,CASSHRSSNQPQHF
many,TRBV10-3,TRBD1,TRBJ1-5,TGTGCCAGTGAGGACAGGGGGACCGGTCAGCCCCAGCATTTT,CASEDRGTGQPQHF
many,TRBV11-2,TRBD2,TRBJ2-5,TGTGCCAGCAGCCCGGCAGGGACTAGCAATCTAGAGACCCAGTACTTC,CASSPAGTSNLETQYF
many,TRBV10-3,TRBD1,TRBJ1-1,TGTGCCATCAGTTTGGGCAGGGGGCAGTCTGAAGCTTTCTTT,CAISLGRGQSEAFF
many,TRBV5-1,TRBD1,TRBJ1-1,TGCGCCAGCAGCTCTTCCCAATTCAGGGGGCGCACTGAAGCTTTCTTT,CASSSSQFRGRTEAFF
NA,TRBV30,TRBD1,TRBJ1-2,TGTGCCTGGAGTGTGCGGGACAGGGAAGGCTATGGCTACACCTTC,CAWSVRDREGYGYTF
few,TRBV27,TRBD1,TRBJ2-7,TGTGCCAGCAGTCAGGACAGGGGGCGCGGTATTCAGTACTTC,CASSQDRGRGIQYF
many,TRBV29-1,TRBD1,TRBJ2-5,TGCAGCGTCCGACAGGGCGACATCAAAGAGACCCAGTACTTC,CSVRQGDIKETQYF
many,TRBV15,TRBD1,TRBJ2-2,TGTGCCACCAGCGGCGGGACAGGGAGTTCCTTGGAGCTGTTTTTT,CATSGGTGSSLELFF
many,TRBV5-5,TRBD1,TRBJ1-1,TGTGCCAGCAGCTTGGTTCAGGGGGGGATGAACACTGAAGCTTTCTTT,CASSLVQGGMNTEAFF
many,TRBV6-1,NA,TRBJ1-2,TGTGCCAGCAGTGACAGGGTACTATCTAACTATGGCTACACCTTC,CASSDRVLSNYGYTF